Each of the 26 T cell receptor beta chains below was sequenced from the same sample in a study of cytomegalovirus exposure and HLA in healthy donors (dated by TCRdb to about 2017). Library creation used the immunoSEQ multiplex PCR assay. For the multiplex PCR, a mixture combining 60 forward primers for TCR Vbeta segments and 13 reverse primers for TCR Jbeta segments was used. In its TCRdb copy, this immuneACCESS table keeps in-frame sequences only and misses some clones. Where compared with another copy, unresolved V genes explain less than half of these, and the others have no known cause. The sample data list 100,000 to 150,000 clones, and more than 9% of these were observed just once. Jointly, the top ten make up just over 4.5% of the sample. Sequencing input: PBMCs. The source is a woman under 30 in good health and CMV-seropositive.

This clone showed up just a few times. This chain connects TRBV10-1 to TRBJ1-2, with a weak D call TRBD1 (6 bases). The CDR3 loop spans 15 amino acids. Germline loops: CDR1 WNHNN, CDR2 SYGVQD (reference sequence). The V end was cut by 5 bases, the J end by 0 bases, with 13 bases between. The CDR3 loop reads CASSKHRATNYGYTF. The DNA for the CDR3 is TGCGCCAGCAGTAAACACAGGGCAACTAACTATGGCTACACCTTC.

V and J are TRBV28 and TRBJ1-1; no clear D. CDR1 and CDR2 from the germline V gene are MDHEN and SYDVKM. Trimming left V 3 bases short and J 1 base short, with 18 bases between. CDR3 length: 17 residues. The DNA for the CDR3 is TGTGCCAGCAGTTTCCACGGAGGTTTCGGTCCGAACACTGAAGCTTTCTTT. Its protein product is CASSFHGGFGPNTEAFF. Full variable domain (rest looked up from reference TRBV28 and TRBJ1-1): DVKVTQSSRYLVKRTGEKVFLECVQDMDHENMFWYRQDPGLGLRLIYFSYDVKMKEKGDIPEGYSVSREKKERFSLILESASTNQTSMYLCASSFHGGFGPNTEAFFGQGTRLTVV.

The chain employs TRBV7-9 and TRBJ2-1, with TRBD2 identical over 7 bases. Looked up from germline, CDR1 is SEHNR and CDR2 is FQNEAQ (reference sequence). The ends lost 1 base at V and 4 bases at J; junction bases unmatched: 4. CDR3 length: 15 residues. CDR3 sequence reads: CASSLGSSGYNEQFF. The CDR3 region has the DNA TGTGCCAGCAGCTTAGGATCTAGCGGTTACAATGAGCAGTTCTTC.

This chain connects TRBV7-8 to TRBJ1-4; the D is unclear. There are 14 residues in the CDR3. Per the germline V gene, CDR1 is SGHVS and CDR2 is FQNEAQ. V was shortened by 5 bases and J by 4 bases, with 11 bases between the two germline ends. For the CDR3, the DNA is TGTGCCAGCAGCATACAAACCTTTAATGAAAAACTGTTTTTT. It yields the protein CASSIQTFNEKLFF.

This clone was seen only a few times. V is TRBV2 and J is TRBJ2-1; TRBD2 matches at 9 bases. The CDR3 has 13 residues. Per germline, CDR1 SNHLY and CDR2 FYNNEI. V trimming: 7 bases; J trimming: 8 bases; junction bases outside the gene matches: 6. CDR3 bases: TGTGCCAGCAAGGGACTAGCCATCTATGAGCAGTTCTTC. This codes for CASKGLAIYEQFF.

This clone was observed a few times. The CDR3 loop reads CASSQEAWYEQYF. The CDR3 DNA reads TGCGCCAGCAGCCAAGAGGCATGGTACGAGCAGTACTTC. The chain joins TRBV4-1 to TRBJ2-7, with unresolved D. The V end was cut by 0 bases, the J end by 4 bases, with 7 bases between. This CDR3 contains 13 residues. The germline V gene encodes CDR1 MGHRA and CDR2 YSYEKL.

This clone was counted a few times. The CDR3 loop reads CASSLQGVYNEQFF. CDR3 in DNA: TGCGCCAGCAGCTTACAGGGGGTTTACAATGAGCAGTTCTTC. The V call is TRBV5-1, the J call TRBJ2-1; TRBD1 matches 8 bases. V was clipped by 2 bases and J by 4 bases; unmatched bases: 2. Germline CDR1 SGHRS, CDR2 YFSETQ. CDR3 size: 14 residues.

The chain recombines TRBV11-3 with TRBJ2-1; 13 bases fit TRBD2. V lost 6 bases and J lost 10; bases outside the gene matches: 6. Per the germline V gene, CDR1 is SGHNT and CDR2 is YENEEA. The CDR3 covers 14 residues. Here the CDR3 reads CASRAGTSGTEQFF. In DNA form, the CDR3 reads TGTGCCAGCAGAGCCGGGACTAGCGGGACCGAGCAGTTCTTC. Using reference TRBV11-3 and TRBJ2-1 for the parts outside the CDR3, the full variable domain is EAGVVQSPRYKIIEKKQPVAFWCNPISGHNTLYWYLQNLGQGPELLIRYENEEAVDDSQLPKDRFSAERLKGVDSTLKIQPAELGDSAVYLCASRAGTSGTEQFFGPGTRLTVL.

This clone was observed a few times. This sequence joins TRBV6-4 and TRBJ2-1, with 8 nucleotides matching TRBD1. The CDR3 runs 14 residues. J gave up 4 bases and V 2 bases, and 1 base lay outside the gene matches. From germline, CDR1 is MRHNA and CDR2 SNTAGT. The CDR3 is CASSDGTGYNEQFF. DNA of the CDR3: TGTGCCAGCAGTGACGGGACAGGTTACAATGAGCAGTTCTTC.

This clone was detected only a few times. The CDR3 loop reads CASSVGLAVGETQYF. The CDR3 DNA reads as TGTGCCAGCAGCGTAGGACTAGCAGTTGGAGAGACCCAGTACTTC. This sequence joins TRBV7-2 and TRBJ2-5; TRBD2 matches at 8 bases. V gave up 5 bases and J gave up 4 bases; unmatched junction bases: 9. This CDR3 comprises 15 residues. Germline V lookup: CDR1 SGHTA, CDR2 FQGNSA. The whole variable domain, filled in from reference TRBV7-2 and TRBJ2-5, reads GAGVSQSPSNKVTEKGKDVELRCDPISGHTALYWYRQSLGQGLEFLIYFQGNSAPDKSGLPSDRFSAERTGGSVSTLTIQRTQQEDSAVYLCASSVGLAVGETQYFGPGTRLLVL.

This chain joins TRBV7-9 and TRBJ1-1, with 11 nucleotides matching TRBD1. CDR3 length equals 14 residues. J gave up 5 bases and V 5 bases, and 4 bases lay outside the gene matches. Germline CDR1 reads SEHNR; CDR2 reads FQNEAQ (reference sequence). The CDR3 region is CASSIGTGGTEAFF. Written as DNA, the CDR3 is TGTGCCAGCAGCATCGGGACAGGGGGTACTGAAGCTTTCTTT.

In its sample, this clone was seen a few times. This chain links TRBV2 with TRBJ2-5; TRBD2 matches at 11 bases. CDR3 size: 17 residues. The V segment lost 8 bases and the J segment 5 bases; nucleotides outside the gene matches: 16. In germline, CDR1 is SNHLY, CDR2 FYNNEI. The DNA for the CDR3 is TGTGCCAGCGGAGATTGGGTGGGACTAGCGGAAGGGGAGACCCAGTACTTC. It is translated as CASGDWVGLAEGETQYF.

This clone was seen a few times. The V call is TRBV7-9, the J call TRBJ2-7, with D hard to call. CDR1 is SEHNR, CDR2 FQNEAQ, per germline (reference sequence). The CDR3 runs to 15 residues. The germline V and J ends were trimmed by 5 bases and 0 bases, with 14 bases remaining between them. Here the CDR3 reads CASSPRHVDSYEQYF. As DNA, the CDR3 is TGTGCCAGCAGCCCTCGACACGTTGACTCCTACGAGCAGTACTTC.

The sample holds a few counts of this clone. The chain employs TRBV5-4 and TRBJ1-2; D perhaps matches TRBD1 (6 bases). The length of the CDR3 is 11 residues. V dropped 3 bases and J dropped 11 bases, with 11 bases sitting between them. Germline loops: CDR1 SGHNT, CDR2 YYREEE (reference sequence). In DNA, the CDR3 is TGTGCCAGCAGCTACCTCCAGGGGTACACCTTC. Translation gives CASSYLQGYTF.

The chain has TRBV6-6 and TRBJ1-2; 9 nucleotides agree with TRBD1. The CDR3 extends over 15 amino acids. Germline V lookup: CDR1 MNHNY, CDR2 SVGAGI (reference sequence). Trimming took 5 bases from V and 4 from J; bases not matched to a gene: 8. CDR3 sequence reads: CASSQGQGLFYGYTF. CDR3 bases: TGTGCCAGCAGTCAAGGACAGGGGTTATTCTATGGCTACACCTTC.

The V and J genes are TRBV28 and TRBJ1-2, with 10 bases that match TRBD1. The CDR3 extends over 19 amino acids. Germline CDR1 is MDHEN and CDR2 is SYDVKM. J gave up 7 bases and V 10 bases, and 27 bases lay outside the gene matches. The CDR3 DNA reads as TGTGCCACCAAAGAGTCGACCGACAGGGGGCGCGGTAGTGGCGGTGGCTACACCTTC. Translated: CATKESTDRGRGSGGGYTF.

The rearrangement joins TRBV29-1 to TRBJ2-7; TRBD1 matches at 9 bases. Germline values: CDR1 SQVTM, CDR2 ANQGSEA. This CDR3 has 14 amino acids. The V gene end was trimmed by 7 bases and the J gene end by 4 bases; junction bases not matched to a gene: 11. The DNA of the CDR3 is TGCAGCGGCCAAATTGGGACAGGGAAATACGAGCAGTACTTC. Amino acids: CSGQIGTGKYEQYF.

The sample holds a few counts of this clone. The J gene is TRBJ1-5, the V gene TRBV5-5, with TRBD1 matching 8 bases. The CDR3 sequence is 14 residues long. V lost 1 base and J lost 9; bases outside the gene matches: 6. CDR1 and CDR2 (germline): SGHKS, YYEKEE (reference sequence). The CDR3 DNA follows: TGTGCCAGCAGCTTGTGGGGGGGGACAGGGCCCCAGCATTTT. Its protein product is CASSLWGGTGPQHF.

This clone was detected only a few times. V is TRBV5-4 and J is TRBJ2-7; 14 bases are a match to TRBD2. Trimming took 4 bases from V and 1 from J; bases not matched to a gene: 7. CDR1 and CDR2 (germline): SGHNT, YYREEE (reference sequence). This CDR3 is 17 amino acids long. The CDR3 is CASSIGLAGGGSYEQYF. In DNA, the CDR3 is TGTGCCAGCAGCATCGGACTAGCGGGGGGCGGGTCCTACGAGCAGTACTTC.

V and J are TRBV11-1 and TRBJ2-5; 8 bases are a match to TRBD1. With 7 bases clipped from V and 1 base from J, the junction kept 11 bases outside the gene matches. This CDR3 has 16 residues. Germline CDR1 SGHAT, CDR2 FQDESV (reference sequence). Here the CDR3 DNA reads TGTGCCAGCACCTCTGGCCGACAGGGGAGCCAAGAGACCCAGTACTTC. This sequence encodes CASTSGRQGSQETQYF.

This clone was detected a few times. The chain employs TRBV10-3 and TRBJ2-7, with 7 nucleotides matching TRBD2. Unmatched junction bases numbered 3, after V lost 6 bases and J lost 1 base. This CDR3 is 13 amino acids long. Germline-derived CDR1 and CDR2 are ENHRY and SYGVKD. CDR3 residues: CAIRSSGSYEQYF. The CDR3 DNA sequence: TGTGCCATCAGGTCTAGCGGATCCTACGAGCAGTACTTC.

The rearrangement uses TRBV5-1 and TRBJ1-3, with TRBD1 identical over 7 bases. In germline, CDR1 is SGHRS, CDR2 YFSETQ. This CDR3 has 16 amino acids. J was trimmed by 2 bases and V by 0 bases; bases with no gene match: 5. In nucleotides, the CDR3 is TGCGCCAGCAGCTTGGGAACAGGGGATGCTGGAAACACCATATATTTT. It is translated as CASSLGTGDAGNTIYF.

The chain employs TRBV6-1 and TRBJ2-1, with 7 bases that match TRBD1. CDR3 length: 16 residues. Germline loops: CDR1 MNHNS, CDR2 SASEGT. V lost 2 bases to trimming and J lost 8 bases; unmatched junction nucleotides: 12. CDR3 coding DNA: TGTGCCAGCAGTGAACGAGGGGGCTTGCTAGGGGATGAGCAGTTCTTC. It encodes CASSERGGLLGDEQFF.

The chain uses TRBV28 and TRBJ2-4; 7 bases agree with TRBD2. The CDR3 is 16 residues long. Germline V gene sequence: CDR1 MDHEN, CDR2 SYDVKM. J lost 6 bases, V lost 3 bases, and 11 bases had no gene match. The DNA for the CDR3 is TGTGCCAGCAGTTTCCCAATCACAGGCGGGGGAAACATTCAGTACTTC. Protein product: CASSFPITGGGNIQYF.

The CDR3 sequence: CASSSKVGGRGETQYF. CDR3 DNA sequence: TGTGCCAGCAGCTCCAAAGTGGGCGGGCGAGGAGAGACCCAGTACTTC. V is TRBV5-4 and J is TRBJ2-5, with TRBD2 as a possible D gene (5 bases). The CDR3 consists of 16 residues. Germline V gives CDR1 SGHNT, CDR2 YYREEE (reference sequence). V gave up 3 bases and J gave up 4 bases, with 19 bases separating them. The full variable domain, rest sourced from reference TRBV5-4 and TRBJ2-5, is ETGVTQSPTHLIKTRGQQVTLRCSSQSGHNTVSWYQQALGQGPQFIFQYYREEENGRGNFPPRFSGLQFPNYSSELNVNALELDDSALYLCASSSKVGGRGETQYFGPGTRLLVL.

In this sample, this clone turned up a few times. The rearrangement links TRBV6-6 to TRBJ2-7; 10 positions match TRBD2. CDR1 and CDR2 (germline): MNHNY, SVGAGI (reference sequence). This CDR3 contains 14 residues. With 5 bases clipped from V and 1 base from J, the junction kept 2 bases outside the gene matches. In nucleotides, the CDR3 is TGTGCCAGCAGTCGGACTAGCGGTTCCTACGAGCAGTACTTC. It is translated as CASSRTSGSYEQYF.